One TCR beta chain is described in this entry. These data are taken from a study of cytomegalovirus exposure and HLA in healthy donors. A multiplex PCR was run with 60 Vbeta primers and 13 Jbeta primers. The table came from immunoSEQ multiplex PCR; TCRdb's copy has only in-frame clones and leaves some out. The repertoire holds fewer than 250,000 clones, with roughly four fifths as singletons. CDR1 and CDR2 (germline): SGHDT, YYEEEE. CDR3 length equals 14 residues. The V end lost 0 bases, the J end lost 4 bases, and 10 bases lay between the germline ends. The sequenced sample was PBMCs. This sequence originates from a girl under 18 in good health and CMV-seronegative. This chain uses TRBV5-6 with TRBJ1-1; D call uncertain. CDR3 amino acids: CASSLVGQVTEAFF. In DNA, the CDR3 is TGTGCCAGCAGCTTGGTCGGCCAGGTCACTGAAGCTTTCTTT.